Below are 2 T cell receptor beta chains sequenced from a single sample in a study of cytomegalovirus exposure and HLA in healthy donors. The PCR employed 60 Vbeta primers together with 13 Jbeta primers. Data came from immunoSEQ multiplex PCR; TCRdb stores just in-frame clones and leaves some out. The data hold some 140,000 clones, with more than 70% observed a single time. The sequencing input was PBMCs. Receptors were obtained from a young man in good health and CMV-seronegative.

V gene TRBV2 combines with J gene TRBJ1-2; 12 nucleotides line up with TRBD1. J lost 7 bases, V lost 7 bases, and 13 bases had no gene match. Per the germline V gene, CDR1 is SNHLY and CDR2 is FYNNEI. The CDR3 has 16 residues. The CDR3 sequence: CASNRDRGLLSVGYTF. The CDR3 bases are TGTGCCAGCAATCGGGACAGGGGGCTTCTTAGTGTTGGCTACACCTTC.

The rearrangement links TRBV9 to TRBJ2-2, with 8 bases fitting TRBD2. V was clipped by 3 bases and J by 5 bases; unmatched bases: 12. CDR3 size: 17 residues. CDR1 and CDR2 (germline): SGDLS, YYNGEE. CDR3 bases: TGTGCCAGCAGCGCAAGTCCAAGCCGACTAGCGACCGGGGAGCTGTTTTTT. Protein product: CASSASPSRLATGELFF.